A single sample is the source of the 10 T cell receptor beta chains below, sequenced in a study of blood T cells in healthy people across ages. Primers used in a second PCR of roughly 7 to 12 cycles were a sample-barcoded 5' primer and a J-beta primer mix. TCRdb called the 5' RACE reads again in MiXCR, with one record for every CDR3 protein. The repertoire has 920,000 or so distinct CDR3 sequences, under 45% of them found once; the top ten carry around 18%. The sequenced sample consisted of blood. Receptors were obtained from a woman aged 60-75 years in good health.

Only a few counts were recorded for this clonotype. V gene TRBV2 combines with J gene TRBJ1-2, with 8 bases matching TRBD1. The CDR3 has 14 amino acids. Per the germline V gene, CDR1 is SNHLY and CDR2 is FYNNEI. The junction had 9 bases not matched to a gene; V was cut back by 6 bases and J by 6 bases. The CDR3 DNA sequence: TGTGCCAGCAGCCCAATGACAGGGGTGAATGGCTACACCTTC. Translated, it gives CASSPMTGVNGYTF.

V and J are TRBV2 and TRBJ2-7; TRBD1 matches at 12 bases. V lost 2 bases to trimming and J lost 3 bases; unmatched junction nucleotides: 11. The germline V gene encodes CDR1 SNHLY and CDR2 FYNNEI. This CDR3 is built from 18 residues. CDR3 protein: CASSEIGPGQGAHYEQYF. The CDR3 region has the DNA TGTGCCAGCAGTGAAATTGGACCGGGACAGGGGGCACACTACGAGCAGTACTTC. Using reference TRBV2 and TRBJ2-7 for the parts outside the CDR3, the full variable domain is EPEVTQTPSHQVTQMGQEVILRCVPISNHLYFYWYRQILGQKVEFLVSFYNNEISEKSEIFDDQFSVERPDGSNFTLKIRSTKLEDSAMYFCASSEIGPGQGAHYEQYFGPGTRLTVT.

This chain connects TRBV12-3 or TRBV12-4 to TRBJ2-6; 9 nucleotides match TRBD2. This CDR3 spans 19 amino acids. V shed 3 bases and J 2 bases; nucleotides not matched to a gene: 11. The DNA of the CDR3 is TGTGCCAGCAGTTTGAAAATGGCTAGCGGGACCACTGGGGCCAACGTCCTGACTTTC. This codes for CASSLKMASGTTGANVLTF.

This clonotype has a handful of counts. The V and J genes are TRBV2 and TRBJ2-7, with D possibly called TRBD1 or TRBD2 (6 bases each). Trimming removed 6 bases at V and 6 bases at J, with 9 bases between. Germline V gives CDR1 SNHLY, CDR2 FYNNEI. The CDR3 consists of 11 residues. CDR3 region: CASRRGAEQYF. CDR3 sequence (DNA): TGTGCCAGCAGGAGGGGGGCCGAGCAGTACTTC. Drawing the rest from reference TRBV2 and TRBJ2-7, the complete variable domain is EPEVTQTPSHQVTQMGQEVILRCVPISNHLYFYWYRQILGQKVEFLVSFYNNEISEKSEIFDDQFSVERPDGSNFTLKIRSTKLEDSAMYFCASRRGAEQYFGPGTRLTVT.

The chain employs TRBV13 and TRBJ2-7; the match to TRBD2 covers 7 bases. V lost 2 bases and J lost 3; bases outside the gene matches: 4. Germline CDR1 reads PRHDT; CDR2 reads FYEKMQ (reference sequence). There are 14 residues in the CDR3. CDR3 loop: CASSLLAADYEQYF. Written as DNA, the CDR3 is TGTGCCAGCAGCTTACTAGCGGCGGACTACGAGCAGTACTTC.

V usage is TRBV20-1 and J usage is TRBJ2-7; D might be TRBD1 (5 bases). The CDR3 has 11 amino acids. Trimming left V 3 bases short and J 7 bases short, with 10 bases between. Germline V gene sequence: CDR1 DFQATT, CDR2 SNEGSKA (reference sequence). CDR3 sequence: CSARQGREQYF. The CDR3 DNA reads TGCAGTGCTAGGCAGGGTCGGGAGCAGTACTTC.

The chain uses TRBV7-9 and TRBJ2-1; 10 nucleotides match TRBD1. The length of the CDR3 is 16 residues. With V trimmed by 4 bases and J by 8 bases, 11 bases remained unmatched. Per germline, CDR1 SEHNR and CDR2 FQNEAQ (reference sequence). The CDR3 spells CASSSGRTGGFDEQFF. The CDR3 DNA follows: TGTGCCAGCAGCTCAGGCCGGACAGGGGGTTTCGATGAGCAGTTCTTC.

This clonotype was found a few times. The chain recombines TRBV12-3 or TRBV12-4 with TRBJ2-1; 12 bases line up with TRBD2. V lost 6 bases and J lost 9; bases outside the gene matches: 15. The length of the CDR3 is 17 residues. CDR3 DNA: TGTGCCAGCAGCCAGACGAGACTAGCGGGAGCCAGGGGTGAGCAGTTCTTC. Residues: CASSQTRLAGARGEQFF.

This clonotype was observed a handful of times. The genes are TRBV20-1 and TRBJ2-7, with D tentatively TRBD2 (6 bases). Germline CDR1 DFQATT, CDR2 SNEGSKA (reference sequence). The CDR3 consists of 18 residues. Deletions cut 3 bases from V and 0 bases from J, with 24 bases between. CDR3 sequence: CSARASAGGGPSSYEQYF. CDR3 DNA: TGCAGTGCTAGGGCTTCAGCGGGCGGCGGGCCCAGCTCCTACGAGCAGTACTTC.

This rearrangement joins TRBV20-1 to TRBJ2-4, with a weak D call TRBD1 (5 bases). In germline, CDR1 is DFQATT, CDR2 SNEGSKA (reference sequence). The germline V and J ends were trimmed by 0 bases and 0 bases, with 18 bases remaining between them. This CDR3 is built from 18 residues. CDR3 sequence (DNA): TGCAGTGCTAGAGATAGACAGCCATCTACGTTAGCCAAAAACATTCAGTACTTC. Amino acid sequence: CSARDRQPSTLAKNIQYF.